The 20 T cell receptor beta chains in this list originate from one sample, sequenced in a study of cytotoxic CD8 clonotypes in ibrutinib-treated CLL. TCRdb keeps only in-frame clones here, not all; method: immunoSEQ multiplex PCR. Of approximately 210,000 clones in the sample, approximately 72% were seen once. The sequencing used PBMCs, collected after 24 months of ibrutinib treatment. These receptors were collected from a human donor with chronic lymphocytic leukemia.

The rearrangement links TRBV6-1 to TRBJ1-1, with a possible D match to TRBD1 (5 bases). The CDR3 extends over 11 amino acids. The germline V gene has CDR1 MNHNS and CDR2 SASEGT. V shed 6 bases and J shed 10 bases, with 12 bases lying between them. CDR3 in amino acids: CASRDNTGAFF. DNA of the CDR3: TGTGCCAGCAGGGACAATACCGGAGCTTTCTTT.

This clone was counted ten times or more. This rearrangement joins TRBV5-5 to TRBJ1-2; D is ambiguous. Trimming left V 0 bases short and J 2 bases short, with 8 bases between. Germline V gene data show CDR1 as SGHKS and CDR2 as YYEKEE (reference sequence). The CDR3 totals 14 residues. CDR3 sequence (DNA): TGTGCCAGCAGCTTGGGACTGCGGAACTATGGCTACACCTTC. This codes for CASSLGLRNYGYTF.

This chain joins TRBV27 and TRBJ1-2; 7 bases are shared with TRBD1. The germline V gene has CDR1 MNHEY and CDR2 SMNVEV (reference sequence). The CDR3 runs 16 residues. Trimming took 0 bases from V and 6 from J; bases not matched to a gene: 10. CDR3 in DNA: TGTGCCAGCAGTTTATCTCGGACAGGCCGGGGGGATGGCTACACCTTC. It encodes CASSLSRTGRGDGYTF.

This clone was found once. The chain links TRBV15 to TRBJ2-7; TRBD1 agrees at 11 bases. J gave up 6 bases and V 1 base, and 11 bases lay outside the gene matches. This CDR3 region has 17 residues. Germline V gene lookup returns CDR1 LNHNV and CDR2 YYDKDF (reference sequence). The CDR3 spells CATSRVRFGTGGLEQYF. The CDR3 bases are TGTGCCACCAGCAGAGTGAGGTTCGGGACAGGGGGTCTCGAGCAGTACTTC. Full variable domain (outside the CDR3, taken from reference TRBV15 and TRBJ2-7): DAMVIQNPRYQVTQFGKPVTLSCSQTLNHNVMYWYQQKSSQAPKLLFHYYDKDFNNEADTPDNFQSRRPNTSFCFLDIRSPGLGDTAMYLCATSRVRFGTGGLEQYFGPGTRLTVT.

This chain joins TRBV7-2 and TRBJ2-7; D gene ambiguous. The CDR3 extends over 13 amino acids. Per germline, CDR1 SGHTA and CDR2 FQGNSA. V dropped 1 base and J dropped 3 bases, with 7 bases sitting between them. This CDR3 reads CASSLGLYYEQYF. CDR3 nucleotides: TGTGCCAGCAGCTTAGGTCTTTACTACGAGCAGTACTTC. Full variable domain (rest looked up from reference TRBV7-2 and TRBJ2-7): GAGVSQSPSNKVTEKGKDVELRCDPISGHTALYWYRQSLGQGLEFLIYFQGNSAPDKSGLPSDRFSAERTGGSVSTLTIQRTQQEDSAVYLCASSLGLYYEQYFGPGTRLTVT.

On this clone: The same CDR3 is also encoded by other DNA sequences in this sample. This chain uses TRBV4-3 with TRBJ2-5; D is unresolved. The CDR3 totals 13 residues. Germline assignment: CDR1 LGHNA and CDR2 YSLEER. Trimming removed 1 base from V and 2 bases from J, with 5 bases in between. As DNA, the CDR3 is TGCGCCAGCAGCCAAGGACCTCAAGAGACCCAGTACTTC. It codes for CASSQGPQETQYF.

The rearrangement joins TRBV15 to TRBJ2-2; 9 bases line up with TRBD2. V trimming: 5 bases; J trimming: 5 bases; junction bases outside the gene matches: 6. Germline loops: CDR1 LNHNV, CDR2 YYDKDF (reference sequence). The CDR3 length is 15 residues. CDR3 sequence: CATSPAGGWTGELFF. In nucleotides, the CDR3 is TGTGCCACCAGCCCAGCGGGGGGATGGACCGGGGAGCTGTTTTTT.

The chain links TRBV28 to TRBJ2-5; D uncertain. V gave up 8 bases and J gave up 2 bases, with 9 bases separating them. This CDR3 contains 12 residues. Germline CDR1 MDHEN, CDR2 SYDVKM. CDR3 nucleotides: TGTGCCAGCGAAGGAATACAAGAGACCCAGTACTTC. Amino acid sequence: CASEGIQETQYF.

The V and J genes are TRBV30 and TRBJ1-6, with D possibly matching TRBD1 (5 bases). Germline CDR1 reads GTSNPN; CDR2 reads SVGIG (reference sequence). The CDR3 contains 15 residues. Trimming took 2 bases from V and 7 from J, leaving 15 bases between them. CDR3 DNA sequence: TGTGCCTGGAGTCCTACGGGGGTGCGGAATTCACCCCTCCACTTT. As protein: CAWSPTGVRNSPLHF.

This chain joins TRBV6-5 and TRBJ1-1; a weak D match, TRBD1 (6 bases). V lost 3 bases and J lost 4, with 15 bases in between. Germline CDR1 reads MNHEY; CDR2 reads SVGAGI. The CDR3 length is 15 residues. The CDR3 DNA reads TGTGCCAGCAGTTATGGGACCAGGGGACGCACTGAAGCTTTCTTT. Translation gives CASSYGTRGRTEAFF.

The chain is built from TRBV7-9 and TRBJ2-2; D assignment may be TRBD1 or TRBD2 (5 bases each). Trimming cost V 5 bases and J 2 bases, with 12 bases left between them. This CDR3 contains 15 residues. Germline CDR1 is SEHNR and CDR2 is FQNEAQ (reference sequence). CDR3 DNA sequence: TGTGCCAGCAGCCAAGCCGGGACCAACACCGGGGAGCTGTTTTTT. It translates to CASSQAGTNTGELFF.

This clone has more than one count but fewer than ten. The chain uses TRBV10-3 and TRBJ2-1, with 9 bases aligning to TRBD2. With 4 bases clipped from V and 2 bases from J, the junction kept 9 bases outside the gene matches. CDR1 ENHRY and CDR2 SYGVKD come from the germline V gene. The length of the CDR3 is 17 residues. CDR3 region: CAISGDSTSGTYNEQFF. Written as DNA, the CDR3 is TGTGCCATCAGTGGGGATTCGACTAGCGGAACCTACAATGAGCAGTTCTTC.

The J gene is TRBJ1-5, the V gene TRBV28, with unresolved D. The V end was cut by 8 bases, the J end by 11 bases, with 13 bases between. The germline V gene encodes CDR1 MDHEN and CDR2 SYDVKM. The CDR3 length is 11 residues. CDR3 nucleotide sequence: TGTGCCAGCGGCCCTATGGGAGCCCAGCATTTT. Encoded protein: CASGPMGAQHF.

The rearrangement joins TRBV4-1 to TRBJ2-3; TRBD2 matches 9 bases. The CDR3 is 16 amino acids. CDR1 is MGHRA and CDR2 is YSYEKL in the germline V gene. Germline trimming cut 6 bases from V and 4 bases from J; bases unmatched to any gene: 11. The CDR3 DNA reads as TGCGCCAGCAGTCGCGGCGTAGCGGGAGTCTCAGATACGCAGTATTTT. Protein product: CASSRGVAGVSDTQYF.

V and J are TRBV7-3 and TRBJ2-1; D might be TRBD1 or TRBD2, each matching 5 bases. Germline V lookup: CDR1 SGHTA, CDR2 FQGTGA. The CDR3 has 15 amino acids. Between the trimmed V and J ends, which lost 1 base and 4 bases, there was a span of 11 bases. The CDR3 DNA follows: TGTGCCAGCAGCTTAATGGGGACGGAATACAATGAGCAGTTCTTC. It is translated as CASSLMGTEYNEQFF.

This chain connects TRBV14 to TRBJ1-4; D gene unclear. Per germline, CDR1 SGHDN and CDR2 FVKESK. This CDR3 comprises 14 residues. With 1 base removed from V and 7 bases from J, the gap between germline ends came to 10 bases. Written as DNA, the CDR3 is TGTGCCAGCAGCCAAGCGATGGGTTTTGAAAAACTGTTTTTT. The encoded protein is CASSQAMGFEKLFF.

V is TRBV6-6 and J is TRBJ2-5; the D gene is possibly TRBD2 (5 bases). Germline values: CDR1 MNHNY, CDR2 SVGAGI (reference sequence). CDR3 length: 14 residues. Trimming shortened V by 6 bases and J by 4 bases, and 15 bases separated the two germline ends. The CDR3 DNA follows: TGTGCCAGCAGAGACTATAGCGAAGGAGAGACCCAGTACTTC. Its translation: CASRDYSEGETQYF.

In this sample, this clone turned up a few times. The chain couples TRBV15 to TRBJ1-4; D unresolved. The CDR3 sequence is 13 residues long. V lost 0 bases to trimming and J lost 5 bases, with 4 bases between them. Germline V lookup: CDR1 LNHNV, CDR2 YYDKDF (reference sequence). As DNA, the CDR3 is TGTGCCACCAGCAGAGATCCGAATGAAAAACTGTTTTTT. Protein product: CATSRDPNEKLFF.

The J gene is TRBJ1-5, the V gene TRBV6-1, with unresolved D. The V gene lost 4 bases and the J gene lost 1 base, with 11 bases spanning the gap. Germline CDR1 is MNHNS and CDR2 is SASEGT. CDR3 length: 15 residues. CDR3 DNA sequence: TGTGCCAGCAGTGCCCCGGGGAGAAGCAATCAGCCCCAGCATTTT. It codes for CASSAPGRSNQPQHF.

The chain couples TRBV5-5 to TRBJ2-2; no firm D call. This CDR3 comprises 17 residues. The V gene lost 0 bases and the J gene lost 4 bases, with 16 bases spanning the gap. CDR1 is SGHKS and CDR2 is YYEKEE in the germline V gene (reference sequence). CDR3 coding DNA: TGTGCCAGCAGCTTGGGGTTAGACCCCTTGGGCACCGGGGAGCTGTTTTTT. Its protein is CASSLGLDPLGTGELFF.